The present T cell receptor beta chain was sequenced within a study of blood T cells in healthy people across ages. In its sample, this clonotype was seen a few times. Its matching antigen is unknown. Primed by a sample-barcoded 5' primer and a J-beta primer mix, a second PCR proceeded for roughly 6 to 12 cycles. TCRdb used MiXCR to reprocess the 5' RACE reads, holding one entry per CDR3 protein. The profile shows roughly 1.4 million distinct CDR3 sequences, approximately 59% of them singletons. Study-wide results and caveats: CMV infection status of these donors was not known. Older age coincided with a roughly linear decline in TCR beta diversity per million T cells.

They isolated at least 7 million PBMCs from each sample. The source material was blood. The sequence was obtained from a man younger than 30 in good health.

This CDR3 reads CSAGLGQGYYGYTF. In DNA form, the CDR3 reads TGCAGCGCAGGGCTGGGACAGGGATATTATGGCTACACCTTC. The chain has TRBV29-1 and TRBJ1-2; 9 positions agree with TRBD1. This CDR3 has 14 amino acids. Germline V gene sequence: CDR1 SQVTM, CDR2 ANQGSEA. Germline trimming cut 7 bases from V and 5 bases from J; bases unmatched to any gene: 11.